This paragraph covers one T cell receptor beta chain sequence. No antigen is known for it. Unsorted PBMC DNA was run through sequencing on ten immunoSEQ deep assay plates. Method: immunoSEQ multiplex PCR; TCRdb's copy keeps in-frame clones and lacks some. The repertoire has hundreds of thousands of clones, roughly 83% of them found once; the top ten carry under 15%. This entry is derived from a study of shared clonotypes between healthy human individuals. Unmatched junction bases numbered 9, after V lost 4 bases and J lost 7 bases. CDR3 size: 16 residues. CDR1 is SGHNT, CDR2 YYREEE, per germline (reference sequence). General study findings and limits: Sampling covered blood only; tissue repertoires likely differ.

Only Caucasian adults living in Nashville, Tennessee served as donors. The chain has TRBV5-4 and TRBJ2-1; 12 bases agree with TRBD2. The receptor was isolated from a woman aged 40-49 years in good health. Some clones in this sample may be carry-over from other donors' samples. The source material was PBMCs. The CDR3 DNA sequence: TGTGCCAGCAGCCCTTCTAGCGGGAGGGCGGGTAATGAGCAGTTCTTC. Amino acids: CASSPSSGRAGNEQFF. Full variable domain (remainder filled in from reference TRBV5-4 and TRBJ2-1): ETGVTQSPTHLIKTRGQQVTLRCSSQSGHNTVSWYQQALGQGPQFIFQYYREEENGRGNFPPRFSGLQFPNYSSELNVNALELDDSALYLCASSPSSGRAGNEQFFGPGTRLTVL.